The 24 T cell receptor beta chains below were found in one sample sequenced in a study of blood T cell repertoires in COVID-19. Sequenced by immunoSEQ multiplex PCR; TCRdb stores in-frame clones only, minus some. The sample records 95,000 to 150,000 clones, about four fifths being singletons. The sequencing input was peripheral blood. Receptors originate from a man aged 55 to 70 with acute or convalescent COVID-19.

This clone came up a few times. This sequence joins TRBV10-3 and TRBJ2-7; TRBD1 agrees at 10 bases. With 5 bases clipped from V and 7 bases from J, the junction kept 8 bases outside the gene matches. This CDR3 is 14 amino acids long. The germline gives CDR1 ENHRY, CDR2 SYGVKD. This chain's CDR3 is CAISNRDRGPEQYF. The CDR3 DNA follows: TGTGCCATCAGTAACCGGGACAGGGGACCTGAGCAGTACTTC.

There are a few counts of this clone. The V gene is TRBV7-8, the J gene TRBJ1-4; D unresolved. Germline CDR1 SGHVS, CDR2 FQNEAQ. V was cut by 2 bases and J by 8 bases, with 6 bases left in between. This CDR3 has 12 amino acids. The CDR3 DNA sequence: TGTGCCAGCAGCTTACTAAGCGAAAAACTGTTTTTT. It translates to CASSLLSEKLFF.

This clone was counted only a few times. V usage is TRBV29-1 and J usage is TRBJ1-2; no definite D call. This CDR3 has 11 amino acids. V gave up 5 bases and J gave up 8 bases, with 12 bases separating them. Germline V gives CDR1 SQVTM, CDR2 ANQGSEA. CDR3 nucleotides: TGCAGCGTTTACACAAGGGAGGGCTACACCTTC. Protein product: CSVYTREGYTF.

The chain uses TRBV7-2 and TRBJ1-4, with 10 nucleotides matching TRBD1. Germline trimming cut 4 bases from V and 6 bases from J; bases unmatched to any gene: 5. Germline V gene sequence: CDR1 SGHTA, CDR2 FQGNSA. The CDR3 loop spans 15 amino acids. CDR3 nucleotide sequence: TGTGCCAGCAGCTCCCGGGACAGGGGTGATGAAAAACTGTTTTTT. It encodes CASSSRDRGDEKLFF. Filled out from reference TRBV7-2 and TRBJ1-4, the complete variable domain reads GAGVSQSPSNKVTEKGKDVELRCDPISGHTALYWYRQSLGQGLEFLIYFQGNSAPDKSGLPSDRFSAERTGGSVSTLTIQRTQQEDSAVYLCASSSRDRGDEKLFFGSGTQLSVL.

The V gene is TRBV30, the J gene TRBJ2-1; D is possibly TRBD2 (5 bases). V was clipped by 4 bases and J by 11 bases, with 12 bases between them. Germline V gene sequence: CDR1 GTSNPN, CDR2 SVGIG (reference sequence). This CDR3 spans 11 amino acids. Written as DNA, the CDR3 is TGTGCCTGGACACGAGGGAACAAGCAGTTCTTC. This sequence encodes CAWTRGNKQFF. Together with reference TRBV30 and TRBJ2-1, the CDR3 gives the full variable domain: SQTIHQWPATLVQPVGSPLSLECTVEGTSNPNLYWYRQAAGRGLQLLFYSVGIGQISSEVPQNLSASRPQDRQFILSSKKLLLSDSGFYLCAWTRGNKQFFGPGTRLTVL.

This chain connects TRBV3-1 (or the pseudogene TRBV3-2) to TRBJ1-2, with D unresolved. Trimming removed 1 base at V and 8 bases at J, with 11 bases between. Per the germline V gene, CDR1 is LGHDT and CDR2 is YNNKEL (reference sequence). The CDR3 sequence is 13 residues long. In DNA, the CDR3 is TGTGCCAGCAGCCAAGGGAGAGAGAGGGGCTACACCTTC. It encodes CASSQGRERGYTF.

This chain connects TRBV19 to TRBJ1-3; a weak D match, TRBD1 (5 bases). The CDR3 spans 14 residues. Trimming removed 6 bases from V and 3 bases from J, with 12 bases in between. The germline gives CDR1 LNHDA, CDR2 SQIVND (reference sequence). The chain's CDR3 is CASRSQGRGNTIYF. The CDR3 DNA is TGTGCCAGTAGGTCCCAGGGTCGTGGAAACACCATATATTTT. The full variable domain, with the rest looked up from reference TRBV19 and TRBJ1-3, is DGGITQSPKYLFRKEGQNVTLSCEQNLNHDAMYWYRQDPGQGLRLIYYSQIVNDFQKGDIAEGYSVSREKKESFPLTVTSAQKNPTAFYLCASRSQGRGNTIYFGEGSWLTVV.

The V gene is TRBV29-1, the J gene TRBJ2-3, with 14 bases that match TRBD2. Trimming removed 4 bases from V and 3 bases from J; junction bases left unmatched: 3. The germline CDR1 and CDR2 sequences are SQVTM and ANQGSEA. The CDR3 contains 15 residues. The CDR3 DNA sequence: TGCAGCGTTGCAGGACTAGCGGGAGGTACAGATACGCAGTATTTT. Amino acid sequence: CSVAGLAGGTDTQYF.

The chain carries TRBV29-1 and TRBJ1-4; D is possibly TRBD1 (5 bases). CDR1 is SQVTM and CDR2 is ANQGSEA in the germline V gene. This CDR3 spans 13 amino acids. Between the trimmed V and J ends, which lost 3 bases and 8 bases, there was a span of 13 bases. In DNA, the CDR3 is TGCAGCGTTGAGGTCAGGGATGGGGAAAAACTGTTTTTT. Protein: CSVEVRDGEKLFF.

The table lists this clone with a few counts. The chain links TRBV7-8 to TRBJ1-1, with D perhaps matching TRBD1 (6 bases). The V end lost 3 bases, the J end lost 4 bases, and 9 bases lay between the germline ends. CDR3 size: 13 residues. The germline CDR1 and CDR2 sequences are SGHVS and FQNEAQ. The CDR3: CASSFRDTTEAFF. The CDR3 nucleotides are TGTGCCAGCAGCTTCCGGGACACCACTGAAGCTTTCTTT. Using reference TRBV7-8 and TRBJ1-1 for the parts outside the CDR3, the full variable domain is GAGVSQSPRYKVAKRGQDVALRCDPISGHVSLFWYQQALGQGPEFLTYFQNEAQLDKSGLPSDRFFAERPEGSVSTLKIQRTQQEDSAVYLCASSFRDTTEAFFGQGTRLTVV.

The rearrangement links TRBV20-1 to TRBJ2-7; D unclear. Germline-derived CDR1 and CDR2 are DFQATT and SNEGSKA (reference sequence). This CDR3 spans 11 amino acids. The V gene lost 2 bases and the J gene lost 3 bases, with 5 bases spanning the gap. CDR3 bases: TGCAGTGCTAGACTCAGCTACGAGCAGTACTTC. It translates to CSARLSYEQYF.

This chain uses TRBV2 with TRBJ2-2; the D gene is possibly TRBD2 (5 bases). The CDR3 is 17 residues long. CDR1 SNHLY and CDR2 FYNNEI come from the germline V gene. The V end was cut by 6 bases, the J end by 7 bases, with 24 bases between. Written as DNA, the CDR3 is TGTGCCAGCAGGAAATCGGAGGCCATAGGACTGGTCGGGGAGCTGTTTTTT. Amino acid sequence: CASRKSEAIGLVGELFF.

V is TRBV6-6 and J is TRBJ2-4; D may be TRBD1 (6 bases). Trimming took 7 bases from V and 6 from J, leaving 19 bases between them. The CDR3 totals 15 residues. Germline loops: CDR1 MNHNY, CDR2 SVGAGI (reference sequence). The CDR3 DNA is TGTGCCAGCATCTCGCCGCTGCAGGGGAGAAACATTCAGTACTTC. It yields the protein CASISPLQGRNIQYF.

This rearrangement joins TRBV3-1 (or the pseudogene TRBV3-2) to TRBJ2-7; 9 nucleotides agree with TRBD1. CDR1 and CDR2 from the germline V gene are LGHDT and YNNKEL (reference sequence). J gave up 4 bases and V 3 bases, and 7 bases lay outside the gene matches. The CDR3 has 15 amino acids. The CDR3 loop is CASSQVGTGQYEQYF. For the CDR3, the DNA is TGTGCCAGCAGCCAGGTCGGGACAGGGCAATACGAGCAGTACTTC.

The CDR3 DNA sequence: TGTGCCAGCAGCTTCAGTGGGCCTAATGAAAAACTGTTTTTT. Its protein is CASSFSGPNEKLFF. The chain couples TRBV7-8 to TRBJ1-4; no clear D. The CDR3 runs to 14 residues. Looked up from germline, CDR1 is SGHVS and CDR2 is FQNEAQ. Trimming shortened V by 3 bases and J by 3 bases, and 8 bases separated the two germline ends.

In its sample, this clone was seen once. This rearrangement joins TRBV28 to TRBJ1-4, with no clear D. Germline V CDR1 and CDR2: MDHEN, SYDVKM. The germline V and J ends were trimmed by 0 bases and 8 bases, with 13 bases remaining between them. The CDR3 extends over 15 amino acids. Written as DNA, the CDR3 is TGTGCCAGCAGTTTATGGGGGTTCGGAGGGGAAAAACTGTTTTTT. Encoded protein: CASSLWGFGGEKLFF.

The chain carries TRBV2 and TRBJ2-1; D not certain. This CDR3 region has 14 residues. CDR1 and CDR2 (germline): SNHLY, FYNNEI. V was clipped by 1 base and J by 7 bases, with 11 bases between them. The CDR3 protein is CASSEGRQRNEQFF. CDR3 in DNA: TGTGCCAGCAGTGAAGGGCGGCAGCGAAATGAGCAGTTCTTC. The full variable domain, rest sourced from reference TRBV2 and TRBJ2-1, is EPEVTQTPSHQVTQMGQEVILRCVPISNHLYFYWYRQILGQKVEFLVSFYNNEISEKSEIFDDQFSVERPDGSNFTLKIRSTKLEDSAMYFCASSEGRQRNEQFFGPGTRLTVL.

The chain employs TRBV2 and TRBJ1-5; possible D gene TRBD1, 6 bases. The CDR3 spans 14 residues. Deletions cut 4 bases from V and 4 bases from J, with 11 bases between. CDR1 SNHLY and CDR2 FYNNEI come from the germline V gene. CDR3 residues: CASSADRRNQPQHF. The CDR3 bases are TGTGCCAGCAGTGCTGACAGGAGGAATCAGCCCCAGCATTTT.

This rearrangement joins TRBV27 to TRBJ2-5; 8 nucleotides line up with TRBD2. The CDR3 spans 14 residues. Germline CDR1 is MNHEY and CDR2 is SMNVEV (reference sequence). The V and J ends lost 8 bases and 2 bases, in that order; junction bases with no gene match: 7. CDR3 protein: CASSTTSGQETQYF. As DNA, the CDR3 is TGTGCCAGCTCTACTACTAGCGGACAAGAGACCCAGTACTTC.

The chain recombines TRBV10-3 with TRBJ2-2, with D possibly matching TRBD1 (5 bases). Germline V gene data show CDR1 as ENHRY and CDR2 as SYGVKD. Trimming stripped 6 bases from V and 0 bases from J, with 8 bases between. This CDR3 comprises 14 residues. The CDR3 DNA reads TGTGCCATCAGCAGGGATCCGAACACCGGGGAGCTGTTTTTT. Its translation: CAISRDPNTGELFF.

The CDR3: CASRQIRDSHFYGYTF. The DNA for the CDR3 is TGTGCCAGCAGACAAATCCGGGACAGCCACTTCTATGGCTACACCTTC. V is TRBV6-9 and J is TRBJ1-2; 7 nucleotides line up with TRBD1. This CDR3 is built from 16 residues. The V gene end was trimmed by 6 bases and the J gene end by 4 bases; junction bases not matched to a gene: 14. From germline, CDR1 is MNHGY and CDR2 SVAAGI.

This chain links TRBV2 with TRBJ2-5; D possibly corresponds to TRBD2 (5 bases). CDR1 SNHLY and CDR2 FYNNEI come from the germline V gene. The CDR3 totals 13 residues. Trimming removed 3 bases from V and 7 bases from J, with 12 bases in between. The CDR3 here is CASSDEGLGTQYF. CDR3 nucleotides: TGTGCCAGCAGTGACGAGGGTCTTGGGACCCAGTACTTC.

CDR3 sequence reads: CASSLFGETQYF. The CDR3, as DNA: TGTGCCAGCAGTTTATTCGGGGAGACCCAGTACTTC. The chain employs TRBV12-3 or TRBV12-4 and TRBJ2-5, with D hard to call. V shed 2 bases and J shed 5 bases, with 6 bases lying between them. The CDR3 has 12 residues.

The chain is built from TRBV24-1 and TRBJ1-2, with D hard to call. The V end lost 4 bases, the J end lost 8 bases, and 16 bases lay between the germline ends. CDR1 is KGHDR, CDR2 SFDVKD, per germline. This CDR3 has 14 residues. Written as DNA, the CDR3 is TGTGCCACCAGTGACCATAGGAGCTTCGGCGGCTACACCTTC. This encodes CATSDHRSFGGYTF.